One sample yielded the 18 T cell receptor beta chains listed below, sequenced in a study of neoadjuvant anti-PD-1 for oral cavity cancer. Method: immunoSEQ multiplex PCR; TCRdb's copy keeps in-frame clones and lacks some. The sample contains about 5,700 clones, about 61% of which appear only once. The material sequenced was tumor tissue, taken before nivolumab (anti-PD-1) treatment. The receptors here all came from a person aged 35-79 years with oral cavity squamous cell carcinoma.

V is TRBV5-1 and J is TRBJ2-3; D is unresolved. V shed 0 bases and J shed 2 bases, with 10 bases lying between them. Germline V gives CDR1 SGHRS, CDR2 YFSETQ. The length of the CDR3 is 15 residues. DNA for the CDR3: TGCGCCAGCAGCTTGGCGGCTAGGCCCACAGATACGCAGTATTTT. Encoded protein: CASSLAARPTDTQYF.

V and J are TRBV4-1 and TRBJ2-7; D may be TRBD1 (5 bases). The CDR3 has 13 residues. V dropped 3 bases and J dropped 6 bases, with 12 bases sitting between them. Germline loops: CDR1 MGHRA, CDR2 YSYEKL. The CDR3 protein is CASSHTGTGEQYF. CDR3 coding DNA: TGCGCCAGCAGCCATACAGGCACAGGCGAGCAGTACTTC.

The chain recombines TRBV6-1 with TRBJ1-3; 7 bases fit TRBD1. Germline-derived CDR1 and CDR2 are MNHNS and SASEGT. The CDR3 totals 15 residues. Trimming cost V 7 bases and J 1 base; bases outside gene matches: 7. In nucleotides, the CDR3 is TGTGCCAGCATCACAACAGGGGATTCTGGAAACACCATATATTTT. It yields the protein CASITTGDSGNTIYF.

This sequence joins TRBV5-4 and TRBJ2-4, with D maybe TRBD2 (7 bases). Between the trimmed V and J ends, which lost 0 bases and 1 base, there was a span of 17 bases. Germline lookup yields CDR1 SGHNT and CDR2 YYREEE (reference sequence). There are 18 residues in the CDR3. As DNA, the CDR3 is TGTGCCAGCAGCTTGGCCGCTGGGGGGGCCCCCGCCAAAAACATTCAGTACTTC. It is translated as CASSLAAGGAPAKNIQYF.

This clone was recorded a few times. This chain connects TRBV21-1 to TRBJ2-2; no check of the table's D call, TRBD1, against the DNA was made. TRBV21-1 is reported as a pseudogene. The CDR3 covers 14 residues. CDR3 bases: TGTGCCAGCAGCGTCGACAGGAGCCCCGGGGAGCTGTTTTTT. Protein: CASSVDRSPGELFF.

The V call is TRBV6-1, the J call TRBJ1-3; no firm D call. Looked up from germline, CDR1 is MNHNS and CDR2 is SASEGT. This CDR3 has 12 residues. Trimming stripped 7 bases from V and 3 bases from J, with 7 bases between. The CDR3 sequence: CASTRYGNTIYF. The CDR3 DNA follows: TGTGCCAGCACTAGATATGGAAACACCATATATTTT.

This clone showed up just once. The CDR3 here is CASSWGPGDNIQYF. The DNA of the CDR3 is TGCGCCAGCAGCTGGGGTCCGGGGGATAACATTCAGTACTTC. The chain has TRBV5-1 and TRBJ2-4; D is possibly TRBD2 (6 bases). Germline CDR1 is SGHRS and CDR2 is YFSETQ. The CDR3 length is 14 residues. Trimming shortened V by 3 bases and J by 7 bases, and 14 bases separated the two germline ends.

In DNA form, the CDR3 reads TGTGCCTGTGACAGGGATAGCAATCAGCCCCAGCATTTT. This codes for CACDRDSNQPQHF. The chain has TRBV30 and TRBJ1-5; TRBD1 matches 7 bases. Losses at the gene ends were 6 bases for V and 0 bases for J; bases not matched to a gene: 2. The germline gives CDR1 GTSNPN, CDR2 SVGIG (reference sequence). The CDR3 spans 13 residues.

The chain combines TRBV15 with TRBJ2-2, with 9 bases that match TRBD2. There are 16 residues in the CDR3. Trimming took 4 bases from V and 5 from J; bases not matched to a gene: 8. Germline V gene data show CDR1 as LNHNV and CDR2 as YYDKDF (reference sequence). The CDR3 region has the DNA TGTGCCACCAGCAAGCCAGCGGGGGGCCGAACCGGGGAGCTGTTTTTT. This encodes CATSKPAGGRTGELFF.

The rearrangement uses TRBV7-3 and TRBJ1-2; a possible D gene is TRBD1 (6 bases). The CDR3 is 16 amino acids. The germline V gene has CDR1 SGHTA and CDR2 FQGTGA. With 5 bases removed from V and 6 bases from J, the gap between germline ends came to 22 bases. DNA for the CDR3: TGTGCCAGCAGCGTAAATCCCCGGGGACATCCCGATGGCTACACCTTC. This encodes CASSVNPRGHPDGYTF.

The chain uses TRBV28 and TRBJ1-2; 9 nucleotides line up with TRBD1. The V gene's germline CDR1 is MDHEN and CDR2 SYDVKM. J gave up 3 bases and V 5 bases, and 7 bases lay outside the gene matches. The CDR3 contains 15 residues. CDR3 sequence reads: CASSRRDRVDYGYTF. The CDR3 region has the DNA TGTGCCAGCAGTAGACGGGACAGGGTTGACTATGGCTACACCTTC.

This clone occurred a few times. The chain has TRBV14 and TRBJ1-2; the D gene is possibly TRBD1 (5 bases). There are 12 residues in the CDR3. Germline CDR1 is SGHDN and CDR2 is FVKESK. V gave up 4 bases and J gave up 4 bases, with 7 bases separating them. The CDR3 reads CASSPGGYGYTF. DNA of the CDR3: TGTGCCAGCAGCCCCGGGGGCTATGGCTACACCTTC.

This clone occurred a few times. The V gene is TRBV2, the J gene TRBJ1-5; D not certain. This CDR3 is 13 amino acids long. V was pared by 2 bases and J by 3 bases, with 5 bases between. Germline assignment: CDR1 SNHLY and CDR2 FYNNEI. This chain's CDR3 is CASSEPDNQPQHF. The CDR3 DNA reads as TGTGCCAGCAGTGAACCAGACAATCAGCCCCAGCATTTT.

The genes are TRBV27 and TRBJ2-4, with D unresolved. This CDR3 is built from 11 residues. Germline V lookup: CDR1 MNHEY, CDR2 SMNVEV (reference sequence). The V gene lost 5 bases and the J gene lost 8 bases, with 7 bases spanning the gap. The DNA for the CDR3 is TGTGCCAGCAGTGCCGCTGACATTCAGTACTTC. Protein: CASSAADIQYF.

The CDR3 nucleotides read TGCAGTGCTGCGATATTAACCGAGCAGTACTTC. It codes for CSAAILTEQYF. The genes are TRBV20-1 and TRBJ2-7; no clear D. The V end was cut by 5 bases, the J end by 6 bases, with 11 bases between. The CDR3 extends over 11 amino acids. Germline CDR1 is DFQATT and CDR2 is SNEGSKA (reference sequence).

The chain links TRBV5-8 to TRBJ2-1; no reliable D call. Trimming shortened V by 2 bases and J by 12 bases, and 15 bases separated the two germline ends. Germline V lookup: CDR1 SGHTS, CDR2 YDEGEE. This CDR3 comprises 13 residues. The CDR3 region has the DNA TGTGCCAGCAGCTTCGGTCCCCTTAGGGTGCAGTTCTTC. Its translation is CASSFGPLRVQFF. The variable domain in full, completed from reference TRBV5-8 and TRBJ2-1, reads EAGVTQSPTHLIKTRGQQATLRCSPISGHTSVYWYQQALGLGLQFLLWYDEGEERNRGNFPPRFSGRQFPNYSSELNVNALELEDSALYLCASSFGPLRVQFFGPGTRLTVL.

As regards this clone: Its ends do not fully match the called genes, so a read error is possible. Here the CDR3 DNA reads TGTGCCAGCAGTGTAGAACCCGGGACAGGCACGGATACGCAGTATTTT. Translated: CASSVEPGTGTDTQYF. The chain combines TRBV6-1 with TRBJ2-3, with 8 bases lining up with TRBD1. Germline CDR1 and CDR2: MNHNS and SASEGT. The CDR3 contains 16 residues.

This clone was seen a handful of times. The chain uses TRBV2 and TRBJ2-6; D not resolved. Deletions cut 7 bases from V and 0 bases from J, with 4 bases between. The CDR3 runs 13 residues. CDR1 is SNHLY and CDR2 is FYNNEI in the germline V gene. The CDR3 bases are TGTGCCAGCACGCCCTCTGGGGCCAACGTCCTGACTTTC. Translated: CASTPSGANVLTF.